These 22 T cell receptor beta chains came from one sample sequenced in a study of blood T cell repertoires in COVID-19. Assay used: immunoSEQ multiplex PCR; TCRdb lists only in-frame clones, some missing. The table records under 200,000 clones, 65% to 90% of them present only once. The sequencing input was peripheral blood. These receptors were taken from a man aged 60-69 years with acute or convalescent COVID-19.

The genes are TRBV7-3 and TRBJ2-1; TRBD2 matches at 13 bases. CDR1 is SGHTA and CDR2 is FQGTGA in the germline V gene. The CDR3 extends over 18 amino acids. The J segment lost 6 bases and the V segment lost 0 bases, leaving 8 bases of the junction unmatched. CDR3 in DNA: TGTGCCAGCAGCTTAACCGGAGGACTAGCGGGAGTAGGCAATGAGCAGTTCTTC. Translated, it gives CASSLTGGLAGVGNEQFF. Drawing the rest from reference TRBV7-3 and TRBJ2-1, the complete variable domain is GAGVSQTPSNKVTEKGKYVELRCDPISGHTALYWYRQSLGQGPEFLIYFQGTGAADDSGLPNDRFFAVRPEGSVSTLKIQRTERGDSAVYLCASSLTGGLAGVGNEQFFGPGTRLTVL.

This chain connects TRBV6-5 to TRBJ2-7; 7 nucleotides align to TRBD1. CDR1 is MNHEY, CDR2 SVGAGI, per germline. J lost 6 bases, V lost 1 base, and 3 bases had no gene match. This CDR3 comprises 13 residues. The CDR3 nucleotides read TGTGCCAGCAGTTACTTTGCAGGGGGCGAGCAGTACTTC. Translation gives CASSYFAGGEQYF.

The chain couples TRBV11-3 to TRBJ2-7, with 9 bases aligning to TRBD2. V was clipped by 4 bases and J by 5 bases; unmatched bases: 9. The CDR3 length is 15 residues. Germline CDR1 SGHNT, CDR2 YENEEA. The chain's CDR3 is CASSSSASGMNEQYF. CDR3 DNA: TGTGCCAGCAGCTCTTCCGCTAGCGGGATGAACGAGCAGTACTTC.

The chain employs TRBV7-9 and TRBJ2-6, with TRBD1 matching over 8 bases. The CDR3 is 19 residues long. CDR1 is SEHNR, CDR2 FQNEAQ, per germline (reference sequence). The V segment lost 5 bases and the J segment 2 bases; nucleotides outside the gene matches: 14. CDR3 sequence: CASSPGGTGRAPGANVLTF. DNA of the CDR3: TGTGCCAGCAGCCCTGGGGGGACAGGCCGGGCTCCTGGGGCCAACGTCCTGACTTTC.

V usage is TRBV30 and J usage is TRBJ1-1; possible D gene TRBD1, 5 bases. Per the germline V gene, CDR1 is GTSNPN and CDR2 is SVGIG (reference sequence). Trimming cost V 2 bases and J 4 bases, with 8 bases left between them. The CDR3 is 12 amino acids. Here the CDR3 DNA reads TGTGCCTGGAGTCAAGGGGTCACTGAAGCTTTCTTT. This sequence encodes CAWSQGVTEAFF.

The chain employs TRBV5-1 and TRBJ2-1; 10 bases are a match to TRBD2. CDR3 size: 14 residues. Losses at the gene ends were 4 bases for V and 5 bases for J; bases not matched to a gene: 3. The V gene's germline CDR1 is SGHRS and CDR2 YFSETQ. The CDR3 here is CASSGGLADNEQFF. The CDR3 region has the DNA TGCGCCAGCAGCGGTGGACTAGCGGACAATGAGCAGTTCTTC.

CDR3 DNA sequence: TGCGCCAGCAGCCAGGAACCCAATCAGCCCCAGCATTTT. This gives the protein CASSQEPNQPQHF. This rearrangement joins TRBV5-1 to TRBJ1-5; no clear D. In germline, CDR1 is SGHRS, CDR2 YFSETQ. Trimming took off 4 bases at V and 3 bases at J, with 8 bases between the two ends. The CDR3 sequence is 13 residues long.

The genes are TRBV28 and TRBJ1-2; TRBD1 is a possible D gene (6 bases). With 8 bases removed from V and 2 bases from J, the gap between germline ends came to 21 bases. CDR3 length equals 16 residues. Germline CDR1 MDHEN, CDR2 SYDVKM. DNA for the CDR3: TGTGCCAGCTTACAGCGGGGGGGCGCGCCGAACTATGGCTACACCTTC. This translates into CASLQRGGAPNYGYTF.

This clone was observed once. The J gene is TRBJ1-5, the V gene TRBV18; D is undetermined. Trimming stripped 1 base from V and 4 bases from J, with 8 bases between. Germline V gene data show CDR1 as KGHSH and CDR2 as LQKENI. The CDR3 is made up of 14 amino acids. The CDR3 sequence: CASSPREGNQPQHF. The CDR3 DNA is TGTGCCAGCTCACCACGGGAGGGTAATCAGCCCCAGCATTTT.

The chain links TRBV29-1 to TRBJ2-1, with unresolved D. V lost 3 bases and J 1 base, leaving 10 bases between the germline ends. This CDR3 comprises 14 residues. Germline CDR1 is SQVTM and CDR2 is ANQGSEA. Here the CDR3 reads CSVEGSRSYNEQFF. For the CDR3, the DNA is TGCAGCGTTGAGGGCAGTAGATCCTACAATGAGCAGTTCTTC.

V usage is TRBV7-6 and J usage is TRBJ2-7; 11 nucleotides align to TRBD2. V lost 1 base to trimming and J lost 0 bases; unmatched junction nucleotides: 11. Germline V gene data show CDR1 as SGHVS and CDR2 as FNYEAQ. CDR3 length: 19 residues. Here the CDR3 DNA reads TGTGCCAGCAGCTTAGGGACTAGCGGGCCTCACTATCCCTCCTACGAGCAGTACTTC. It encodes CASSLGTSGPHYPSYEQYF.

CDR3 protein: CASSSPLAQGAWDTQYF. DNA of the CDR3: TGTGCCAGCAGTTCCCCACTCGCACAGGGGGCATGGGATACGCAGTATTTT. The rearrangement joins TRBV7-9 to TRBJ2-3; 9 bases agree with TRBD1. Unmatched junction bases numbered 16, after V lost 6 bases and J lost 6 bases. Germline CDR1 is SEHNR and CDR2 is FQNEAQ (reference sequence). This CDR3 is 17 amino acids long.

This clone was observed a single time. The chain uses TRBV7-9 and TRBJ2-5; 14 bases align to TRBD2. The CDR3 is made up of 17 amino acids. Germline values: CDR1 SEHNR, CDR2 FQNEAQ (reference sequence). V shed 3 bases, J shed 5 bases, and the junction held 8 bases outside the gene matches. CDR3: CASSFGTSGGGYETQYF. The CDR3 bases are TGTGCCAGCAGCTTTGGGACTAGCGGGGGAGGTTACGAGACCCAGTACTTC.

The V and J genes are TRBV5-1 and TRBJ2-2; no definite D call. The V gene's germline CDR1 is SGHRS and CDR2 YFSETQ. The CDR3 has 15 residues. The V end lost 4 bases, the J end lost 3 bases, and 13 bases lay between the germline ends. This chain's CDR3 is CASSTDTRDTGELFF. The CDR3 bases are TGCGCCAGCAGCACCGACACCCGAGACACCGGGGAGCTGTTTTTT.

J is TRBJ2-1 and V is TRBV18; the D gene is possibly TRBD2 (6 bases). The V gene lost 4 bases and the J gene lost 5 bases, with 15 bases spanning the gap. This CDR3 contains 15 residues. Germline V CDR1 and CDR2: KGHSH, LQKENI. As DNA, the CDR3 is TGTGCCAGCTCACGTGGTTCGGGAGTAAACAATGAGCAGTTCTTC. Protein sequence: CASSRGSGVNNEQFF.

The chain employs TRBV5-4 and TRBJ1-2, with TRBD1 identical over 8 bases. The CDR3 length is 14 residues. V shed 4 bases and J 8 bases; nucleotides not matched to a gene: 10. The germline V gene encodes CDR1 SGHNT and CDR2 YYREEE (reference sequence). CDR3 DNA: TGTGCCAGCAGCCCCGACAGGGGACAGAGGGGCTACACCTTC. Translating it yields CASSPDRGQRGYTF.

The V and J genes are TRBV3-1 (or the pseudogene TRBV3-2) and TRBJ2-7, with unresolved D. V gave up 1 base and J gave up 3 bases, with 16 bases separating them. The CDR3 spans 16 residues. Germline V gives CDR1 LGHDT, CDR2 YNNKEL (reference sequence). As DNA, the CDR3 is TGTGCCAGCAGCCAAGGCCTGGCCGTGAGGTACTACGAGCAGTACTTC. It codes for CASSQGLAVRYYEQYF.

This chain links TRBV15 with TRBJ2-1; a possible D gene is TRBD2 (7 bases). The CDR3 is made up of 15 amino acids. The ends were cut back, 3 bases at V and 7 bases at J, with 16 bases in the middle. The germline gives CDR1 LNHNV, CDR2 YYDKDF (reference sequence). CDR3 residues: CATSRGGALRNEQFF. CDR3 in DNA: TGTGCCACCAGCAGGGGGGGGGCCCTACGAAATGAGCAGTTCTTC.

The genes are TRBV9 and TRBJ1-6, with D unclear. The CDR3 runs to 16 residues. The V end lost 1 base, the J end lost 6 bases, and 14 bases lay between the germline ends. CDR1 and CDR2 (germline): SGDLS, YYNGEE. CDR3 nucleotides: TGTGCCAGCAGCGTATTCGGTTCGCAGGCTAATTCACCCCTCCACTTT. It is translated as CASSVFGSQANSPLHF.

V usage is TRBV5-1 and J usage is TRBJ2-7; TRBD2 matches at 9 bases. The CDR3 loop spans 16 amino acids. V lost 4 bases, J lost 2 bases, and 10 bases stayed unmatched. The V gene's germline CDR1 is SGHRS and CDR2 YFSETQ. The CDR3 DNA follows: TGCGCCAGCAGCCCCCGCGGTAGCGGGAGCGCCTACGAGCAGTACTTC. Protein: CASSPRGSGSAYEQYF.

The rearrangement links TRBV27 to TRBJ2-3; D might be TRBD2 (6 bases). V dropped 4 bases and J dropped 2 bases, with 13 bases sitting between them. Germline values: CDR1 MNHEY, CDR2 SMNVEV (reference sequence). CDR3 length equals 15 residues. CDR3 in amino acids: CASSYRDSFTDTQYF. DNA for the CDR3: TGTGCCAGCAGTTACCGGGACTCTTTCACAGATACGCAGTATTTT.

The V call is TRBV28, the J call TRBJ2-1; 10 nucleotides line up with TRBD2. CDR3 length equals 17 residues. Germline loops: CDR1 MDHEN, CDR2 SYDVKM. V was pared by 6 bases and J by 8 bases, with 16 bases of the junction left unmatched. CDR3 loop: CASSLTPSLAGDHEQFF. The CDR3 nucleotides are TGTGCCAGCAGCCTCACCCCCTCGCTAGCGGGAGACCATGAGCAGTTCTTC.